One and the same sample provided the 8 T cell receptor beta chains below, sequenced in a study of T cell responses to AZD1222 COVID-19 vaccine. TCRdb's table, derived via immunoSEQ multiplex PCR, lists solely in-frame clones and lacks some. The top ten clones hold 2.5% to 4% of a sample with 110,000 to 150,000 clones, 92% of them seen once. The sequencing used peripheral blood, collected 28 days after the second AZD1222 dose. Source of these receptors: an adult who received the AZD1222 COVID-19 vaccine.

V gene TRBV18 combines with J gene TRBJ2-1; possibly TRBD1 or TRBD2 for D (5 bases each). The length of the CDR3 is 12 residues. Deletions cut 1 base from V and 8 bases from J, with 6 bases between. Germline CDR1 reads KGHSH; CDR2 reads LQKENI. The CDR3 region has the DNA TGTGCCAGCTCACCACGAGGGGATGAGCAGTTCTTC. Translation gives CASSPRGDEQFF.

The chain links TRBV11-2 to TRBJ1-1; no clear D gene. V shed 3 bases and J shed 3 bases, with 11 bases lying between them. This CDR3 spans 14 amino acids. The germline V gene has CDR1 SGHAT and CDR2 FQNNGV. The CDR3 reads CASSLPVIDTEAFF. In DNA, the CDR3 is TGTGCCAGCAGCTTGCCCGTTATAGACACTGAAGCTTTCTTT. Drawing the rest from reference TRBV11-2 and TRBJ1-1, the complete variable domain is EAGVAQSPRYKIIEKRQSVAFWCNPISGHATLYWYQQILGQGPKLLIQFQNNGVVDDSQLPKDRFSAERLKGVDSTLKIQPAKLEDSAVYLCASSLPVIDTEAFFGQGTRLTVV.

V and J are TRBV6-5 and TRBJ2-2; D may be TRBD1 (6 bases). Trimming stripped 7 bases from V and 4 bases from J, with 10 bases between. CDR3 length: 13 residues. Germline-derived CDR1 and CDR2 are MNHEY and SVGAGI. CDR3 amino acids: CASTDRSTGELFF. The CDR3 DNA reads TGTGCCAGCACCGACAGGTCCACCGGGGAGCTGTTTTTT.

The rearrangement links TRBV18 to TRBJ1-2; possible D gene TRBD1, 6 bases. V lost 2 bases and J 0 bases, leaving 10 bases between the germline ends. The CDR3 sequence is 15 residues long. The germline gives CDR1 KGHSH, CDR2 LQKENI. CDR3 DNA sequence: TGTGCCAGCTCACCAGGGGGCAGTGCTAACTATGGCTACACCTTC. Protein: CASSPGGSANYGYTF.

This clone was picked up one time. The V gene is TRBV19, the J gene TRBJ1-6, with unresolved D. Germline CDR1 is LNHDA and CDR2 is SQIVND (reference sequence). The germline V and J ends were trimmed by 3 bases and 7 bases, with 7 bases remaining between them. The CDR3 is 13 amino acids. The CDR3 DNA is TGTGCCAGTAGTATTAACAGAAATTCACCCCTCCACTTT. This sequence encodes CASSINRNSPLHF.

The chain carries TRBV5-5 and TRBJ2-7; a possible D gene is TRBD1 (6 bases). CDR1 is SGHKS and CDR2 is YYEKEE in the germline V gene (reference sequence). V lost 3 bases, J lost 6 bases, and 13 bases lay in between. The CDR3 totals 13 residues. The CDR3 DNA is TGTGCCAGCAGCTATGTATCAGGGGTCGAGCAGTACTTC. It encodes CASSYVSGVEQYF.

The CDR3: CASSPQSGSSEAFF. CDR3 bases: TGTGCCAGCTCACCACAGTCGGGGTCCAGTGAAGCTTTCTTT. The genes are TRBV18 and TRBJ1-1; D not resolved. The CDR3 totals 14 residues. CDR1 KGHSH and CDR2 LQKENI come from the germline V gene. V lost 1 base to trimming and J lost 7 bases, with 13 bases between them.

This clone was found once. The chain has TRBV25-1 and TRBJ1-6; unclear D gene. The germline CDR1 and CDR2 sequences are MGHDK and SYGVNS. The CDR3 is made up of 14 amino acids. V shed 4 bases and J shed 8 bases, with 12 bases lying between them. DNA of the CDR3: TGTGCCAGCAGTGGAGGGAAGGCGGATTCACCCCTCCACTTT. It translates to CASSGGKADSPLHF.